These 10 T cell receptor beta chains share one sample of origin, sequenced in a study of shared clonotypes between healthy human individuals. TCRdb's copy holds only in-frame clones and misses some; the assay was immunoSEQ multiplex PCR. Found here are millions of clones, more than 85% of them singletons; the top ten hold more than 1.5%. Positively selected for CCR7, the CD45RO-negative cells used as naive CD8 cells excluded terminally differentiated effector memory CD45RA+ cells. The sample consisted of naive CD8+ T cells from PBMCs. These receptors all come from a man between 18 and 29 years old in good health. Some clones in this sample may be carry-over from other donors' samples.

The CDR3 protein is CASSQSTSGINEQYF. In nucleotides, the CDR3 is TGTGCCAGCAGCCAATCGACCTCCGGGATCAACGAGCAGTACTTC. The chain uses TRBV7-9 and TRBJ2-7; D possibly corresponds to TRBD2 (5 bases). Per the germline V gene, CDR1 is SEHNR and CDR2 is FQNEAQ (reference sequence). V was clipped by 5 bases and J by 5 bases, with 19 bases between them. The CDR3 is 15 amino acids.

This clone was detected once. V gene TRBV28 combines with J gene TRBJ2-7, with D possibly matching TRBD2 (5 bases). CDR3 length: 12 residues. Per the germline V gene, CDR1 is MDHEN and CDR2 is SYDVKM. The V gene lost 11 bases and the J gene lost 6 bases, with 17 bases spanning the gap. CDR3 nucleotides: TGTGCCGCAACAATGGCGGGTGTCGAGCAGTACTTC. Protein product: CAATMAGVEQYF.

The CDR3 nucleotides read TGTGCCAGCAGCTTAGCGGGGGATTACTACGAGCAGTACTTC. Protein sequence: CASSLAGDYYEQYF. The rearrangement joins TRBV7-9 to TRBJ2-7; D is perhaps TRBD1 or TRBD2 (5 bases each). The CDR3 runs to 14 residues. The V gene lost 0 bases and the J gene lost 3 bases, with 9 bases spanning the gap. From germline, CDR1 is SEHNR and CDR2 FQNEAQ (reference sequence). The full variable domain, in which reference TRBV7-9 and TRBJ2-7 provide the parts outside the CDR3, is DTGVSQNPRHKITKRGQNVTFRCDPISEHNRLYWYRQTLGQGPEFLTYFQNEAQLEKSRLLSDRFSAERPKGSFSTLEIQRTEQGDSAMYLCASSLAGDYYEQYFGPGTRLTVT.

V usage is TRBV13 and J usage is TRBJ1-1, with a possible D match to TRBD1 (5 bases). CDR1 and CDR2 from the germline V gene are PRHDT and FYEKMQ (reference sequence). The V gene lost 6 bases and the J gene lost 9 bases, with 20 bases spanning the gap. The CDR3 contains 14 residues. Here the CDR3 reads CASSSPVTERQAFF. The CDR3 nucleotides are TGTGCCAGCAGTTCCCCGGTGACAGAACGACAAGCTTTCTTT.

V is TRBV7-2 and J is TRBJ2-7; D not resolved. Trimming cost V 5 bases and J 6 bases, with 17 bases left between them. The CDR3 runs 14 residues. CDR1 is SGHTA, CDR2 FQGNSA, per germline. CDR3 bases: TGTGCCAGCAGCCCCCGACCCGAACCGGTCGAGCAGTACTTC. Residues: CASSPRPEPVEQYF.

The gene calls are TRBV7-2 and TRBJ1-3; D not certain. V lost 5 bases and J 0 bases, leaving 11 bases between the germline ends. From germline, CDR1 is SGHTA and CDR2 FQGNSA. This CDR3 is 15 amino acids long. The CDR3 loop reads CASSRKFDSGNTIYF. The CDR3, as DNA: TGTGCCAGCAGCCGGAAATTTGACTCTGGAAACACCATATATTTT.

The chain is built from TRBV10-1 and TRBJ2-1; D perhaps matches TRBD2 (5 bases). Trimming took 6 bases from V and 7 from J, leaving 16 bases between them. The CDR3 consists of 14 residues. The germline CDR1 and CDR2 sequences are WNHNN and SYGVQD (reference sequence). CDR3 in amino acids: CASSAGVTGNEQFF. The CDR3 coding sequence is TGCGCCAGCAGCGCCGGCGTGACGGGAAATGAGCAGTTCTTC.

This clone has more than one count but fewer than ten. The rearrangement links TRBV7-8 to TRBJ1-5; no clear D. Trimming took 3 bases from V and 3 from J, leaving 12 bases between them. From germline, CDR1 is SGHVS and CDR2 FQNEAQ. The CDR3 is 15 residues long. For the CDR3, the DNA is TGTGCCAGCAGCTTCGGGGTTTCCCTCAATCAGCCCCAGCATTTT. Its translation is CASSFGVSLNQPQHF.

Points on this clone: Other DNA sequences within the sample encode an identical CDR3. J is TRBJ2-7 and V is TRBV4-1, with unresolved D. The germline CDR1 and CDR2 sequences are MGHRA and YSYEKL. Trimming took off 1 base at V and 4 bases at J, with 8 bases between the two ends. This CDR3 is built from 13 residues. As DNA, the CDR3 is TGCGCCAGCAGCCAAGCTCGTGGTTACGAGCAGTACTTC. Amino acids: CASSQARGYEQYF.

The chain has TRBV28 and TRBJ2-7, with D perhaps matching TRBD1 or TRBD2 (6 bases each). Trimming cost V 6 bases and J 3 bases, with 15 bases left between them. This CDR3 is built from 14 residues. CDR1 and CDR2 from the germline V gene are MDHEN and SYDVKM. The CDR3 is CASSISKGGYEQYF. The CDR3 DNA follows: TGTGCCAGCAGCATATCGAAGGGGGGCTACGAGCAGTACTTC.